Shown below are 22 T cell receptor delta chains from a single sample sequenced in a study of gamma-delta T cells after stem cell transplantation. TCRdb re-analyzed the RT-PCR reads via CATT. The sample has about 2,400 delta-chain clones, 2.5% seen once. The sample was gamma-delta T cells. All receptors derive from a human donor. It is not recorded whose cells these are; they may come from a transplant donor.

Notes on this clone: A much more abundant neighbour one base away suggests this may be a read error. The chain uses TRDV2 and TRDJ3; 12 nucleotides align to TRDD3. CDR3 size: 20 residues. Germline-derived CDR1 and CDR2 are GEAIGNYY and EKD. The CDR3 region has the DNA TGTGCCTGTGACAGGGTACTGGGGGATACTCTCTCCTGGGACACCCGACAGGTGTTTTTC. The encoded protein is CACDRVLGDTLSWDTRQVFF.

This clone appeared a few times. The sample carries other DNA sequences with the same CDR3. The genes are TRDV2 and TRDJ1; no clear D. The CDR3 sequence is 16 residues long. Germline V gene lookup returns CDR1 GEAIGNYY and CDR2 EKD. V was pared by 0 bases and J by 2 bases, with 15 bases between. DNA of the CDR3: TGTGCCTGTGACACCGCGGAAGTCAGGGAGACCGATAAACTCATCTTT. Translation gives CACDTAEVRETDKLIF.

Remarks on this clone: Compared with germline, one end of the junction differs, possibly owing to a read error. Other DNA sequences in this sample translate to the same CDR3. The genes are TRDV2 and TRDJ3, with a tentative D call TRDD3 (6 bases). This CDR3 is built from 18 residues. Germline V CDR1 and CDR2: GEAIGNYY, EKD. The CDR3 DNA follows: TGTGCCTGTGACGGGGGGACGGCCCTCTCCTGGGACACCCGACAGATGTTCTTC. Translated, it gives CACDGGTALSWDTRQMFF.

This clone turned up a few times. The junction differs from germline at one of its ends, possibly a read error. Other DNA sequences in the sample encode the same CDR3. J is TRDJ1 and V is TRDV2, with TRDD3 matching over 13 bases. The CDR3 consists of 15 residues. Germline loops: CDR1 GEAIGNYY, CDR2 EKD. The CDR3 region has the DNA TGTGCCTGTGACGCCCTGAGACTGGGGGATACGGGACTCATCTTC. This gives the protein CACDALRLGDTGLIF.

In its sample, this clone ranks as medium-sized. The chain combines TRDV2 with TRDJ1; 13 bases fit TRDD3. The germline V gene encodes CDR1 GEAIGNYY and CDR2 EKD. With V trimmed by 0 bases and J by 3 bases, 9 bases remained unmatched. CDR3 length: 18 residues. For the CDR3, the DNA is TGTGCCTGTGACACCGTTAGACTGGGGGATACGCAATCCGATAAACTCATCTTT. Translation: CACDTVRLGDTQSDKLIF.

This clone is judged medium-sized. The rearrangement joins TRDV2 to TRDJ1, with TRDD3 identical over 12 bases. J was trimmed by 2 bases and V by 3 bases; bases with no gene match: 9. The CDR3 totals 17 residues. Germline V gene data show CDR1 as GEAIGNYY and CDR2 as EKD. CDR3 DNA: TGTGCCTGTGACCCTGTACTGGGGGATACCAAAACCGATAAACTCATCTTT. This encodes CACDPVLGDTKTDKLIF.

This clone is labeled medium-sized. This chain joins TRDV2 and TRDJ3; the match to TRDD3 covers 10 bases. Trimming at V came to 3 bases and at J to 0 bases, leaving 10 bases not matched to a gene. Germline V gene lookup returns CDR1 GEAIGNYY and CDR2 EKD. The CDR3 contains 20 residues. In DNA, the CDR3 is TGTGCCTGTGACCCCCTACTGGGGGATGATAGCTCCTGGGACACCCGACAGATGTTTTTC. Amino acid sequence: CACDPLLGDDSSWDTRQMFF.

This clone was seen more than once but under ten times. For this DNA, TCRdb reports the protein of a much larger clone, which diverges at residue 3, most likely from a read error; the protein presented here is translated directly from the DNA. This rearrangement joins TRDV2 to TRDJ1, with TRDD3 matching 8 bases. CDR3 size: 18 residues. Germline assignment: CDR1 GEAIGNYY and CDR2 EKD. CDR3: CARDTLIRDTRGTDKLIF. In nucleotides, the CDR3 is TGTGCCCGTGACACCCTTATTAGGGATACGCGAGGGACCGATAAACTCATCTTT.

The V and J genes are TRDV2 and TRDJ1; TRDD3 matches at 8 bases. The germline CDR1 and CDR2 sequences are GEAIGNYY and EKD. The CDR3 consists of 20 residues. J was trimmed by 1 base and V by 0 bases; bases with no gene match: 18. The CDR3 nucleotides are TGTGCCTGTGACACCATCTCCATTACTGGGGGCCGTGATTCCACCGATAAACTCATCTTT. It encodes CACDTISITGGRDSTDKLIF.

As for this clone: Within the sample, other DNA sequences also encode this same CDR3. This sequence joins TRDV2 and TRDJ2; TRDD3 matches at 13 bases. This CDR3 region has 24 residues. Losses at the gene ends were 0 bases for V and 4 bases for J; bases not matched to a gene: 25. Per the germline V gene, CDR1 is GEAIGNYY and CDR2 is EKD. CDR3 protein: CACDTVKSPDYFTGGYGKTAQLFF. The CDR3 DNA reads as TGTGCCTGTGACACCGTAAAAAGCCCAGACTATTTTACTGGGGGATACGGAAAGACAGCACAACTCTTCTTT.

This clone has only a few counts. One junction end does not reproduce the germline sequence, and a read error may be involved. Distinct nucleotide sequences in the sample also encode this CDR3. The chain has TRDV2 and TRDJ1; D unclear. CDR1 and CDR2 (germline): GEAIGNYY, EKD. This CDR3 has 15 amino acids. Here the CDR3 DNA reads TGTGCCTGTGACACCCTTACGCCGTACACCGATAAACTCATCTTC. Translating gives CACDTLTPYTDKLIF.

By share of the sample, this clone is large. The same CDR3 can be traced to other DNA sequences in this sample. Written as DNA, the CDR3 is TGTGCCTGTGACACCGCTGGGGGCTTAGTTTCCTGGGACACCCGACAGATGTTTTTC. Its protein product is CACDTAGGLVSWDTRQMFF. The rearrangement joins TRDV2 to TRDJ3, with 7 bases matching TRDD3. V gave up 0 bases and J gave up 1 base; unmatched junction bases: 8. Germline CDR1 and CDR2: GEAIGNYY and EKD. The CDR3 has 19 residues.

In its sample, this clone was seen a few times. The amino acid sequence in TCRdb belongs to a much larger clone and departs from this DNA's translation at residue 11, likely a sequencing read error; the sequence shown is translated from the DNA. The rearrangement uses TRDV2 and TRDJ1, with 9 bases that match TRDD3. The CDR3 totals 19 residues. V lost 0 bases, J lost 0 bases, and 13 bases stayed unmatched. Germline assignment: CDR1 GEAIGNYY and CDR2 EKD. This chain's CDR3 is CACDTVRTGGPRYTDKLIF. The CDR3 region has the DNA TGTGCCTGTGACACCGTTCGTACTGGGGGACCTAGGTACACCGATAAACTCATCTTT.

By its share, this clone is medium-sized (0.01 to 0.1%). V is TRDV2 and J is TRDJ3; TRDD3 agrees at 9 bases. The CDR3 is made up of 20 amino acids. With 0 bases clipped from V and 0 bases from J, the junction kept 8 bases outside the gene matches. CDR1 is GEAIGNYY and CDR2 is EKD in the germline V gene. CDR3: CACDTVTGDTSSWDTRQMFF. DNA of the CDR3: TGTGCCTGTGACACCGTAACTGGGGATACGTCCTCCTGGGACACCCGACAGATGTTTTTC.

By proportion, this clone is medium-sized. CDR3 sequence (DNA): TGTGCCTGTGACACCGTATCGAGGGGGATAGGATCCGATAAACTCATCTTT. As protein: CACDTVSRGIGSDKLIF. The V and J genes are TRDV2 and TRDJ1; 8 positions agree with TRDD3. The CDR3 covers 17 residues. Looked up from germline, CDR1 is GEAIGNYY and CDR2 is EKD. With V trimmed by 0 bases and J by 3 bases, 11 bases remained unmatched.

The chain carries TRDV2 and TRDJ1; 9 nucleotides align to TRDD3. There are 18 residues in the CDR3. With 2 bases clipped from V and 0 bases from J, the junction kept 12 bases outside the gene matches. Germline lookup yields CDR1 GEAIGNYY and CDR2 EKD. CDR3 bases: TGTGCCTGTGACAACTTTGGACTGGGGGACCCTAACACCGATAAACTCATCTTT. It codes for CACDNFGLGDPNTDKLIF.

The chain uses TRDV2 and TRDJ1, with 13 bases fitting TRDD3. The V gene's germline CDR1 is GEAIGNYY and CDR2 EKD. The CDR3 runs 23 residues. The trim removed 0 bases at V and 0 bases at J, leaving 21 bases unmatched. The CDR3 sequence is CACDTLLGDTQSDAGRYTDKLIF. The CDR3 DNA is TGTGCCTGTGACACCTTACTGGGGGATACGCAAAGTGATGCGGGACGGTACACCGATAAACTCATCTTT.

Within the sample, this clone is medium-sized. The chain has TRDV1 and TRDJ1, with 8 bases matching TRDD3. CDR3 size: 24 residues. Germline V gives CDR1 TSWWSYY, CDR2 QGS. Trimming at V came to 5 bases and at J to 4 bases, leaving 36 bases not matched to a gene. CDR3 nucleotide sequence: TGTGCTCTTGGGAGACAGGTTGAACTTCTTTTTGTACTGGGGGCTCCAGTAAGGGACGATAAACTCATCTTT. Translated, it gives CALGRQVELLFVLGAPVRDDKLIF.

This clone was seen a handful of times. A much larger clone sits a single nucleotide away, making a read error possible. This chain links TRDV2 with TRDJ3; TRDD3 matches 7 bases. The CDR3 has 19 amino acids. CDR1 GEAIGNYY and CDR2 EKD come from the germline V gene. The CDR3 loop reads CACDHTGEKSSWDARQMFF. In DNA form, the CDR3 reads TGTGCCTGTGACCATACTGGGGAAAAAAGCTCCTGGGACGCCCGACAGATGTTTTTC.

As for this clone: This may be a read error: a much more frequent sequence differs by one nucleotide. The chain has TRDV2 and TRDJ1; the D gene is possibly TRDD3 (6 bases). This CDR3 region has 14 residues. Germline loops: CDR1 GEAIGNYY, CDR2 EKD. For the CDR3, the DNA is TGTGCCCGTGACACATGGGGGTACACCGATAAACTCATCTTT. Translated: CARDTWGYTDKLIF.

This clone is classed as medium-sized. The V gene is TRDV2, the J gene TRDJ1; tentatively, D is TRDD3 (6 bases). Trimming left V 0 bases short and J 3 bases short, with 25 bases between. Germline values: CDR1 GEAIGNYY, CDR2 EKD. The CDR3 extends over 19 amino acids. The CDR3: CACDTVREPSHWDPDKLIF. The CDR3 nucleotides read TGTGCCTGTGACACCGTACGGGAGCCGAGCCACTGGGATCCCGATAAACTCATCTTT.

This clone is labeled medium-sized. This chain connects TRDV2 to TRDJ1, with TRDD3 matching over 13 bases. The V and J ends lost 3 bases and 3 bases, in that order; junction bases with no gene match: 18. The CDR3 sequence is 20 residues long. The V gene's germline CDR1 is GEAIGNYY and CDR2 EKD. The CDR3 coding sequence is TGTGCCTGTGACTCCCTACTGGGGGATACGAGGGGACTGAGTTCCGATAAACTCATCTTT. Its translation is CACDSLLGDTRGLSSDKLIF.